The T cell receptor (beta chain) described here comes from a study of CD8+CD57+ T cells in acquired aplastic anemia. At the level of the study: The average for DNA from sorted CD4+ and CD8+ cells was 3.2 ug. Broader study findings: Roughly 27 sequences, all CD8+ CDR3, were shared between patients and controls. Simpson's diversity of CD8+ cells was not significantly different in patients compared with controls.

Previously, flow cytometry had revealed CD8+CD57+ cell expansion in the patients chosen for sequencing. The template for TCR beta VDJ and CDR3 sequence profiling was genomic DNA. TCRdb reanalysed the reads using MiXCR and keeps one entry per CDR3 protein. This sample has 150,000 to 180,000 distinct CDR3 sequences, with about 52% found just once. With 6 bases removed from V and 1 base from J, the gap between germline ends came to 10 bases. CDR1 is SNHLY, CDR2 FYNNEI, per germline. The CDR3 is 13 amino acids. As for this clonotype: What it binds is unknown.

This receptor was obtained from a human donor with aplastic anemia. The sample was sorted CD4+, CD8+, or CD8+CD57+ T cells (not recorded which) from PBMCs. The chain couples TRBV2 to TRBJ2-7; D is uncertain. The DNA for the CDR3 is TGTGCCAGCAGCTCTCACTCGTCCTACGAGCAGTACTTC. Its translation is CASSSHSSYEQYF.